The present entry profiles one T cell receptor (beta chain) with its context. Trimming left V 6 bases short and J 4 bases short, with 12 bases between. This CDR3 region has 13 residues. Per germline, CDR1 ENHRY and CDR2 SYGVKD. This sample is drawn from a study of CD8 T cells in Susac syndrome. Diagnostic criteria for definite or probable disease, in their recently defined form, were met by the patients with Susac syndrome. With random hexamers, roughly 0.45 to 1 ug RNA was reverse transcribed. TCRdb processed the immunoSEQ multiplex PCR reads anew with MiXCR; each CDR3 protein has one entry. This table holds about 71,000 distinct CDR3 sequences, roughly 93% found once.

The chain links TRBV10-3 to TRBJ1-1, with D maybe TRBD1 (6 bases). This sequence originates from a human donor with Susac syndrome. The source material was CD4+ T cells from PBMCs. The CDR3 here is CAIRDRSGTEAFF. The CDR3 nucleotides read TGTGCCATCAGAGACAGGTCGGGCACTGAAGCTTTCTTT.